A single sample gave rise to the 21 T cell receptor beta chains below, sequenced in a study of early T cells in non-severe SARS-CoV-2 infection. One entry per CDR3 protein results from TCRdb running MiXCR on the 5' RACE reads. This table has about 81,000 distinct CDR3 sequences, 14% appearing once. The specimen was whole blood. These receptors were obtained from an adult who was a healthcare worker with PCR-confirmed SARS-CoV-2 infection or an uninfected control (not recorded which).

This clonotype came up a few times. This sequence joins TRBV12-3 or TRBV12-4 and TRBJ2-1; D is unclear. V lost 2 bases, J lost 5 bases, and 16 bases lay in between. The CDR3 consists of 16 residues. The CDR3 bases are TGTGCCAGCAGTTTAATCAGGCATCGCAACGACAATGAGCAGTTCTTC. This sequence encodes CASSLIRHRNDNEQFF.

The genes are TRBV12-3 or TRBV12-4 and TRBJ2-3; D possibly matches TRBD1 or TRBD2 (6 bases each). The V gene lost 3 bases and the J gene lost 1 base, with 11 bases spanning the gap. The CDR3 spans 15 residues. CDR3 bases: TGTGCCAGCAGTTTTAGGGGGGCCGGCACAGATACGCAGTATTTT. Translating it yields CASSFRGAGTDTQYF.

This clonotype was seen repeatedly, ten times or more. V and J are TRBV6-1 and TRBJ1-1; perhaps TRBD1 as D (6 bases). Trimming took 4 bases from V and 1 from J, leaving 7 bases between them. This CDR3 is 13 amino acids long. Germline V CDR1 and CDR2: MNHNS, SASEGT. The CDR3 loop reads CASSVDRNTEAFF. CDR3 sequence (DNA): TGTGCCAGCAGTGTGGACAGGAACACTGAAGCTTTCTTT.

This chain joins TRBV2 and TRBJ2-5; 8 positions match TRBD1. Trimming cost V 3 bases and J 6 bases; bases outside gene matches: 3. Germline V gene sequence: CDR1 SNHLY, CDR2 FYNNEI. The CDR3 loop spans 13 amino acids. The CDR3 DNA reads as TGTGCCAGCAGTGAGGACAGGGAACAGACCCAGTACTTC. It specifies CASSEDREQTQYF.

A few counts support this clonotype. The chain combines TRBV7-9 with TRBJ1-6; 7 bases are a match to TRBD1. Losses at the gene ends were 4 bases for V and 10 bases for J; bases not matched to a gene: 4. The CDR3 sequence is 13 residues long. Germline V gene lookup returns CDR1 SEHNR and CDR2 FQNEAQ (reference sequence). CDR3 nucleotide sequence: TGTGCCAGCAGCTACGACAGGGTGTCACCCCTCCACTTT. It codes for CASSYDRVSPLHF.

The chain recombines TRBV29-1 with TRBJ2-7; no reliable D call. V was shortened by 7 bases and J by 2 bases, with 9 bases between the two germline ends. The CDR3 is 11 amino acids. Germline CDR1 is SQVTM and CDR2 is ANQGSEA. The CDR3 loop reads CSARTTYEQYF. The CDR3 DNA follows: TGCAGCGCACGGACCACCTACGAGCAGTACTTC.

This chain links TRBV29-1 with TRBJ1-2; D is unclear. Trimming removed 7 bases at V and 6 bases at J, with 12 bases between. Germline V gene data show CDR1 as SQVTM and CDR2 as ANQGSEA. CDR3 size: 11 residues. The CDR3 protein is CSAESGNGYTF. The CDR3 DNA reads TGCAGCGCAGAATCGGGGAATGGCTACACCTTC.

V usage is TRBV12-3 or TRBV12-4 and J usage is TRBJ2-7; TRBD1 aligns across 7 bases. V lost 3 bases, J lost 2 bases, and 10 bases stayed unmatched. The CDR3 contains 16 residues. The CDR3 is CASSFSATGQTYEQYF. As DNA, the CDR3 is TGTGCCAGCAGTTTCTCTGCAACGGGACAGACCTACGAGCAGTACTTC.

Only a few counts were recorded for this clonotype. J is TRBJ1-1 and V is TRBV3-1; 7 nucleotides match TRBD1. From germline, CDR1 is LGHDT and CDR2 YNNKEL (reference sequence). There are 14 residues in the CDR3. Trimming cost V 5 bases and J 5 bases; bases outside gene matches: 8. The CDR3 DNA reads TGTGCCAGCAGCTTGACAGGGAGGGGGACTGAAGCTTTCTTT. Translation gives CASSLTGRGTEAFF. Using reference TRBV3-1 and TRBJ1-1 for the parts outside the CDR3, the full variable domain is DTAVSQTPKYLVTQMGNDKSIKCEQNLGHDTMYWYKQDSKKFLKIMFSYNNKELIINETVPNRFSPKSPDKAHLNLHINSLELGDSAVYFCASSLTGRGTEAFFGQGTRLTVV.

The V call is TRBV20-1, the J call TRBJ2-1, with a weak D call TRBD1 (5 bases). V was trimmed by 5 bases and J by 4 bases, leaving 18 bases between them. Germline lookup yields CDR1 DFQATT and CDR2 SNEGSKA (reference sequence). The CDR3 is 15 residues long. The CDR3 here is CSAATDTTRYNEQFF. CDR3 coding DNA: TGCAGTGCTGCCACGGACACCACCAGGTACAATGAGCAGTTCTTC.

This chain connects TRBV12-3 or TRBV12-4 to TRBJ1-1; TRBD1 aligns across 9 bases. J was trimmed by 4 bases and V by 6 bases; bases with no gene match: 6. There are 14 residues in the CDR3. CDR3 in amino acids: CASSHRGQSTEAFF. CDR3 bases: TGTGCCAGCAGCCACAGGGGGCAAAGCACTGAAGCTTTCTTT.

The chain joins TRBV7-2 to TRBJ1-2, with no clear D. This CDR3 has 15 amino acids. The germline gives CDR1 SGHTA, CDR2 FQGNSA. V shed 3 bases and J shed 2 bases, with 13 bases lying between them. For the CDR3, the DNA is TGTGCCAGCAGCTTCTTCTGGACGGACAACTATGGCTACACCTTC. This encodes CASSFFWTDNYGYTF.

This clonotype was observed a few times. CDR3 DNA sequence: TGTGCCAGCAGCCAAGGATTTTCCGGGGAGCTGTTTTTT. Translating it yields CASSQGFSGELFF. The rearrangement links TRBV3-1 to TRBJ2-2, with D unresolved. Germline V gives CDR1 LGHDT, CDR2 YNNKEL (reference sequence). The CDR3 is made up of 13 amino acids. Trimming pared 1 base from V and 6 bases from J, leaving 6 bases between.

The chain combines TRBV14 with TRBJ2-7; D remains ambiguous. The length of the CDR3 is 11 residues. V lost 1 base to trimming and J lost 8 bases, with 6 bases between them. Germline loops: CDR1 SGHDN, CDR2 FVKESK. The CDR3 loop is CASSQVWQQYF. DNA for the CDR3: TGTGCCAGCAGCCAAGTGTGGCAGCAGTACTTC.

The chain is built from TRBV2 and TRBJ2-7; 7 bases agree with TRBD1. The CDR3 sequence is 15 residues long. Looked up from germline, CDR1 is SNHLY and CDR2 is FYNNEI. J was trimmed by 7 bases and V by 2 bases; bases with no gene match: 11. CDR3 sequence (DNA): TGTGCCAGCAGTGAACCGTTGGGACAGTCTCGGGAGCAGTACTTC. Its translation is CASSEPLGQSREQYF.

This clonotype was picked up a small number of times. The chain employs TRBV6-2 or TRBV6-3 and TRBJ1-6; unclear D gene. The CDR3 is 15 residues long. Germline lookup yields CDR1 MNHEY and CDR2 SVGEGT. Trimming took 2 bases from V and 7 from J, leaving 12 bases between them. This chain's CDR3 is CASSYRNQANSPLHF. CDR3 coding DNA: TGTGCCAGCAGTTACAGGAACCAGGCCAATTCACCCCTCCACTTT.

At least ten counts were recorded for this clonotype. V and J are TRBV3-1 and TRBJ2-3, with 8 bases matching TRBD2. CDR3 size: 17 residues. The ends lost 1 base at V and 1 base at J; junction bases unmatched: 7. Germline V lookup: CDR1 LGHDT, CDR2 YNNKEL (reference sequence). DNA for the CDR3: TGTGCCAGCAGCCAAGGGTCCACTAGCGGTCGCACAGATACGCAGTATTTT. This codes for CASSQGSTSGRTDTQYF.

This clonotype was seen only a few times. The CDR3 sequence: CASSPGANTGELFF. The DNA for the CDR3 is TGTGCCAGTAGTCCGGGGGCCAACACCGGGGAGCTGTTTTTT. The chain joins TRBV19 to TRBJ2-2; D may match TRBD1 or TRBD2 (6 bases each). This CDR3 has 14 amino acids. Germline assignment: CDR1 LNHDA and CDR2 SQIVND (reference sequence). Trimming cost V 5 bases and J 2 bases, with 9 bases left between them.

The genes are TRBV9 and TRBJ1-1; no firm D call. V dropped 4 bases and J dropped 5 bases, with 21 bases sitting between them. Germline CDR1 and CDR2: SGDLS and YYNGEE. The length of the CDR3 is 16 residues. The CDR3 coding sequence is TGTGCCAGCAGCCCCCTATCGCCGGGGTTGGGGACTGAAGCTTTCTTT. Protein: CASSPLSPGLGTEAFF.

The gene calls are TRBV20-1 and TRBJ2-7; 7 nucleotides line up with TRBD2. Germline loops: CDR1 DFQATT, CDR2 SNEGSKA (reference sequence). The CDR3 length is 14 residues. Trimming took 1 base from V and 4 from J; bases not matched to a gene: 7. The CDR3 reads CSARGGGDFYEQYF. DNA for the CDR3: TGCAGTGCTAGAGGCGGGGGAGATTTTTACGAGCAGTACTTC.

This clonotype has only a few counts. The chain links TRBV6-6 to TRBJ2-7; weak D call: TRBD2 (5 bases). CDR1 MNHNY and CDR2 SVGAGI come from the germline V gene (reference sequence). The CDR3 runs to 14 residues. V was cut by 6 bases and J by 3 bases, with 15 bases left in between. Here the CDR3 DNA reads TGTGCCAGCAGCCGTGCGGGTGATAACTACGAGCAGTACTTC. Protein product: CASSRAGDNYEQYF.